Following are 26 T cell receptor beta chains from one sample sequenced in a study of blood T cell repertoires in COVID-19. Data came from immunoSEQ multiplex PCR; TCRdb stores just in-frame clones and leaves some out. The table has approximately 110,000 clones, roughly nine tenths seen once. The sequencing input was peripheral blood. These receptors were collected from a woman older than 75 with acute or convalescent COVID-19.

The chain combines TRBV3-1 (or the pseudogene TRBV3-2) with TRBJ1-2; 10 bases map to TRBD1. Germline loops: CDR1 LGHDT, CDR2 YNNKEL (reference sequence). V trimming: 7 bases; J trimming: 6 bases; junction bases outside the gene matches: 8. The CDR3 sequence is 14 residues long. The CDR3: CASTRDRGLDGYTF. The CDR3, as DNA: TGTGCCAGCACCAGAGACAGGGGGCTCGATGGCTACACCTTC.

This chain joins TRBV6-4 and TRBJ2-1, with D maybe TRBD2 (6 bases). Germline assignment: CDR1 MRHNA and CDR2 SNTAGT. V gave up 2 bases and J gave up 7 bases, with 15 bases separating them. The CDR3 extends over 15 amino acids. The DNA for the CDR3 is TGTGCCAGCAGTGACACGACCGGGACTTATAATGAGCAGTTCTTC. It encodes CASSDTTGTYNEQFF.

V gene TRBV5-1 combines with J gene TRBJ2-7; 7 bases fit TRBD1. The junction had 15 bases not matched to a gene; V was cut back by 0 bases and J by 3 bases. The CDR3 is 18 amino acids. Germline V CDR1 and CDR2: SGHRS, YFSETQ. This CDR3 reads CASSLVAGSFGTVYEQYF. CDR3 DNA: TGCGCCAGCAGCTTGGTGGCTGGTTCTTTTGGGACAGTCTACGAGCAGTACTTC.

The chain recombines TRBV7-2 with TRBJ2-3, with TRBD2 as a possible D gene (6 bases). The ends were cut back, 3 bases at V and 3 bases at J, with 13 bases in the middle. The CDR3 is 15 residues long. The V gene's germline CDR1 is SGHTA and CDR2 FQGNSA. CDR3 sequence reads: CASSLLAGWTDTQYF. The CDR3 nucleotides are TGTGCCAGCAGCTTGCTGGCGGGGTGGACAGATACGCAGTATTTT.

This chain joins TRBV9 and TRBJ1-2; 12 bases agree with TRBD1. There are 14 residues in the CDR3. V shed 6 bases, J shed 7 bases, and the junction held 7 bases outside the gene matches. Germline CDR1 and CDR2: SGDLS and YYNGEE. DNA of the CDR3: TGTGCCAGCAAAGGGGGACAGGGGGCTCGTGGCTACACCTTC. Translation: CASKGGQGARGYTF. Complete variable domain (other parts from reference TRBV9 and TRBJ1-2): DSGVTQTPKHLITATGQRVTLRCSPRSGDLSVYWYQQSLDQGLQFLIQYYNGEERAKGNILERFSAQQFPDLHSELNLSSLELGDSALYFCASKGGQGARGYTFGSGTRLTVV.

The V gene is TRBV5-1, the J gene TRBJ1-1; D perhaps matches TRBD1 (6 bases). Germline assignment: CDR1 SGHRS and CDR2 YFSETQ. The CDR3 contains 16 residues. The V end was cut by 3 bases, the J end by 0 bases, with 15 bases between. The CDR3 is CASSSTGLVLNTEAFF. CDR3 in DNA: TGCGCCAGCAGCTCTACAGGGTTGGTCTTGAACACTGAAGCTTTCTTT. Drawing the rest from reference TRBV5-1 and TRBJ1-1, the complete variable domain is KAGVTQTPRYLIKTRGQQVTLSCSPISGHRSVSWYQQTPGQGLQFLFEYFSETQRNKGNFPGRFSGRQFSNSRSEMNVSTLELGDSALYLCASSSTGLVLNTEAFFGQGTRLTVV.

This clone was detected only once. The chain carries TRBV28 and TRBJ2-7, with TRBD2 matching 13 bases. Germline lookup yields CDR1 MDHEN and CDR2 SYDVKM. The CDR3 has 16 amino acids. With 5 bases clipped from V and 4 bases from J, the junction kept 8 bases outside the gene matches. CDR3 residues: CASSPSGTSGAYEQYF. The CDR3 nucleotides read TGTGCCAGCAGTCCGTCCGGGACTAGCGGGGCGTACGAGCAGTACTTC.

V and J are TRBV7-9 and TRBJ1-1, with D possibly matching TRBD1 (6 bases). This CDR3 has 15 amino acids. Germline V lookup: CDR1 SEHNR, CDR2 FQNEAQ (reference sequence). V shed 4 bases and J shed 7 bases, with 19 bases lying between them. The CDR3 is CASSSFPVQGLEAFF. CDR3 nucleotide sequence: TGTGCCAGCAGCTCATTTCCGGTACAGGGCCTTGAAGCTTTCTTT.

The chain combines TRBV30 with TRBJ1-6, with D uncertain. The CDR3 covers 16 residues. The V end lost 3 bases, the J end lost 0 bases, and 12 bases lay between the germline ends. Germline V gives CDR1 GTSNPN, CDR2 SVGIG (reference sequence). In nucleotides, the CDR3 is TGTGCCTGGAGGATAGCCCGGAGCTCCTATAATTCACCCCTCCACTTT. Its translation: CAWRIARSSYNSPLHF.

V gene TRBV27 combines with J gene TRBJ1-2, with TRBD1 matching 12 bases. Losses at the gene ends were 5 bases for V and 5 bases for J; bases not matched to a gene: 9. Per germline, CDR1 MNHEY and CDR2 SMNVEV (reference sequence). The CDR3 sequence is 16 residues long. The chain's CDR3 is CASSASGTGGLYGYTF. The CDR3 DNA follows: TGTGCCAGCAGTGCGTCCGGGACAGGGGGCTTATATGGCTACACCTTC.

In this sample, this clone turned up once. The V call is TRBV11-3, the J call TRBJ2-2; 7 bases line up with TRBD2. V dropped 5 bases and J dropped 6; count of bases not matched to a gene: 0. CDR1 SGHNT and CDR2 YENEEA come from the germline V gene. CDR3 size: 12 residues. The CDR3 DNA sequence: TGTGCCAGCAGCCGGGGGGCCGGGGAGCTGTTTTTT. This sequence encodes CASSRGAGELFF.

This rearrangement joins TRBV19 to TRBJ2-1, with 10 bases that match TRBD1. The CDR3 sequence is 16 residues long. V shed 6 bases, J shed 9 bases, and the junction held 14 bases outside the gene matches. Germline V gene sequence: CDR1 LNHDA, CDR2 SQIVND (reference sequence). The CDR3 DNA sequence: TGTGCCAGTAGGAGACCCCCGGGACAGGGGAGGGGTGAGCAGTTCTTC. Amino acids: CASRRPPGQGRGEQFF.

The chain combines TRBV5-6 with TRBJ1-3; D gene uncertain. Trimming stripped 2 bases from V and 4 bases from J, with 4 bases between. The germline V gene has CDR1 SGHDT and CDR2 YYEEEE. This CDR3 contains 12 residues. The CDR3 here is CASSFRGNTIYF. Written as DNA, the CDR3 is TGTGCCAGCAGCTTCAGGGGAAACACCATATATTTT.

This chain uses TRBV9 with TRBJ1-2, with 7 bases fitting TRBD1. The ends lost 2 bases at V and 0 bases at J; junction bases unmatched: 1. Germline lookup yields CDR1 SGDLS and CDR2 YYNGEE. CDR3 length equals 14 residues. The CDR3 coding sequence is TGTGCCAGCAGCGTCCAGGGGGCTAACTATGGCTACACCTTC. Translation gives CASSVQGANYGYTF.

The chain employs TRBV3-1 (or the pseudogene TRBV3-2) and TRBJ1-2; D ambiguous. The CDR3 covers 15 residues. Trimming cost V 1 base and J 4 bases, with 13 bases left between them. The germline V gene has CDR1 LGHDT and CDR2 YNNKEL (reference sequence). CDR3 region: CASSQGLEGSYGYTF. The CDR3 DNA reads as TGTGCCAGCAGCCAAGGATTGGAGGGCAGCTATGGCTACACCTTC.

The gene calls are TRBV9 and TRBJ1-3; maybe TRBD1 (6 bases). Between the trimmed V and J ends, which lost 4 bases and 1 base, there was a span of 12 bases. From germline, CDR1 is SGDLS and CDR2 YYNGEE. The CDR3 is 15 amino acids. The CDR3 spells CASSSGTPSGNTIYF. CDR3 coding DNA: TGTGCCAGCAGCTCCGGGACACCGTCTGGAAACACCATATATTTT.

CDR3 nucleotide sequence: TGTGCCAGCAGTGGATCGGGACTAGCGGGGTTAGAGCAGTACTTC. It is translated as CASSGSGLAGLEQYF. This chain connects TRBV28 to TRBJ2-7; 13 positions match TRBD2. The germline V gene encodes CDR1 MDHEN and CDR2 SYDVKM. With 5 bases clipped from V and 7 bases from J, the junction kept 8 bases outside the gene matches. The CDR3 runs to 15 residues. The full variable domain, its missing parts supplied by reference TRBV28 and TRBJ2-7, is DVKVTQSSRYLVKRTGEKVFLECVQDMDHENMFWYRQDPGLGLRLIYFSYDVKMKEKGDIPEGYSVSREKKERFSLILESASTNQTSMYLCASSGSGLAGLEQYFGPGTRLTVT.

The chain couples TRBV4-1 to TRBJ1-1; perhaps TRBD1 as D (6 bases). The V end was cut by 2 bases, the J end by 3 bases, with 13 bases between. Looked up from germline, CDR1 is MGHRA and CDR2 is YSYEKL. The CDR3 is 15 residues long. In nucleotides, the CDR3 is TGCGCCAGCAGCCAACCAGGGGTGAAGGACACTGAAGCTTTCTTT. Its translation is CASSQPGVKDTEAFF.

V and J are TRBV27 and TRBJ2-3; TRBD2 might be the D (6 bases). V shed 4 bases and J shed 1 base, with 15 bases lying between them. In germline, CDR1 is MNHEY, CDR2 SMNVEV (reference sequence). This CDR3 is 16 amino acids long. The CDR3 coding sequence is TGTGCCAGCAGTTCTGGAGGAGGGGACCGCACAGATACGCAGTATTTT. Translation: CASSSGGGDRTDTQYF.

The chain combines TRBV7-9 with TRBJ1-4; TRBD1 matches 7 bases. V gave up 5 bases and J gave up 8 bases; unmatched junction bases: 20. This CDR3 has 18 residues. Germline V gives CDR1 SEHNR, CDR2 FQNEAQ (reference sequence). The CDR3 bases are TGTGCCAGCAGCCCCCTGCGAATACGGACAGGTGTTGTGGAAAAACTGTTTTTT. Amino acid sequence: CASSPLRIRTGVVEKLFF.

The V call is TRBV19, the J call TRBJ2-7; a weak D match, TRBD2 (7 bases). The ends were cut back, 3 bases at V and 3 bases at J, with 18 bases in the middle. The CDR3 is 16 amino acids. CDR1 and CDR2 from the germline V gene are LNHDA and SQIVND (reference sequence). CDR3 loop: CASSMVAGGPLYEQYF. For the CDR3, the DNA is TGTGCCAGTAGTATGGTTGCCGGGGGGCCCCTCTACGAGCAGTACTTC. Drawing the rest from reference TRBV19 and TRBJ2-7, the complete variable domain is DGGITQSPKYLFRKEGQNVTLSCEQNLNHDAMYWYRQDPGQGLRLIYYSQIVNDFQKGDIAEGYSVSREKKESFPLTVTSAQKNPTAFYLCASSMVAGGPLYEQYFGPGTRLTVT.

The chain recombines TRBV18 with TRBJ2-1, with D maybe TRBD2 (6 bases). The V gene's germline CDR1 is KGHSH and CDR2 LQKENI. The CDR3 length is 16 residues. Trimming removed 3 bases from V and 2 bases from J, with 14 bases in between. The CDR3: CASSPEPGEAYNEQFF. The CDR3 coding sequence is TGTGCCAGCTCACCCGAACCCGGGGAGGCCTACAATGAGCAGTTCTTC.

The chain links TRBV7-2 to TRBJ2-2; 7 bases are a match to TRBD2. J was trimmed by 4 bases and V by 3 bases; bases with no gene match: 5. CDR1 SGHTA and CDR2 FQGNSA come from the germline V gene. This CDR3 contains 15 residues. CDR3 in DNA: TGTGCCAGCAGCTTTGTGGGGGGGACCACCGGGGAGCTGTTTTTT. It translates to CASSFVGGTTGELFF.

This clone occurred once. J is TRBJ1-3 and V is TRBV5-1; D may be TRBD1 (6 bases). V was cut by 5 bases and J by 6 bases, with 12 bases left in between. The V gene's germline CDR1 is SGHRS and CDR2 YFSETQ. The CDR3 spans 13 residues. CDR3 sequence: CASSKGEENTIYF. DNA for the CDR3: TGCGCCAGCAGTAAGGGGGAAGAAAACACCATATATTTT.

The rearrangement links TRBV9 to TRBJ1-2; no clear D gene. The CDR3 is 10 residues long. Germline V gene data show CDR1 as SGDLS and CDR2 as YYNGEE. The ends were cut back, 8 bases at V and 9 bases at J, with 11 bases in the middle. The CDR3 spells CARREASYTF. CDR3 DNA sequence: TGTGCCAGGAGGGAGGCGAGCTACACCTTC.

The J gene is TRBJ2-3, the V gene TRBV28, with a weak D call TRBD2 (6 bases). Between the trimmed V and J ends, which lost 2 bases and 3 bases, there was a span of 12 bases. The CDR3 sequence is 15 residues long. The germline gives CDR1 MDHEN, CDR2 SYDVKM. Here the CDR3 reads CASSLSGRGTDTQYF. In DNA, the CDR3 is TGTGCCAGCAGTTTAAGCGGGCGGGGAACAGATACGCAGTATTTT.